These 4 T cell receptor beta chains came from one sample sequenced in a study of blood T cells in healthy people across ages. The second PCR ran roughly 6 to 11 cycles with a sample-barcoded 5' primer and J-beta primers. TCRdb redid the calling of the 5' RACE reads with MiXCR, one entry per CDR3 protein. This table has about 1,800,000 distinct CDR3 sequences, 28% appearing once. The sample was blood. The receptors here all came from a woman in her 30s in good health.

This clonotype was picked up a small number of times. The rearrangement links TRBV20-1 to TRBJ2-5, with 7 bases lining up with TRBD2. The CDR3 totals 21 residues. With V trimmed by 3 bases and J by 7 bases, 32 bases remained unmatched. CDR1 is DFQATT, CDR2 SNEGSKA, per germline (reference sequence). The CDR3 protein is CSARGGRGSAWPGTRLPTQYF. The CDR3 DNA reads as TGCAGTGCTAGGGGCGGGAGAGGGAGTGCATGGCCAGGCACGCGGCTCCCGACCCAGTACTTC.

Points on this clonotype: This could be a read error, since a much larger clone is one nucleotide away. The CDR3 coding sequence is TGCAGTGTAAAAGGACAGGGCCTATCCTACGTGCAGTACTTC. It yields the protein CSVKGQGLSYVQYF. This chain connects TRBV20-1 to TRBJ2-7, with 8 positions matching TRBD1. The CDR3 covers 14 residues. Germline V gives CDR1 DFQATT, CDR2 SNEGSKA (reference sequence).

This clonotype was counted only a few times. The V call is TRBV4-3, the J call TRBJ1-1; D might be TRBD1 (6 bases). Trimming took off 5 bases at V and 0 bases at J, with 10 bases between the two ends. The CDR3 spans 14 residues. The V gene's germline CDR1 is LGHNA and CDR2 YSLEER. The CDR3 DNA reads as TGCGCCAGCAGCTACAACAGGGTGAACACTGAAGCTTTCTTT. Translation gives CASSYNRVNTEAFF.

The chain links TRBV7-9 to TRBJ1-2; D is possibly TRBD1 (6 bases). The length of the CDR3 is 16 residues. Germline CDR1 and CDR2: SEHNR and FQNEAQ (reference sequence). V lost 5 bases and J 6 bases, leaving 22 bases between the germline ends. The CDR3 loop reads CASSLGPAQGDHGYTF. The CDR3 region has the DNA TGTGCCAGCAGCCTGGGACCGGCACAGGGTGACCATGGCTACACCTTC.